What follows describes a single T cell receptor (beta chain). Its antigen remains unknown. The sample comes from a study of vaccination effects on CD4 cells after COVID-19. Study-level information: Antigen-specific CD4+ T cells expanded by the ViraFEST assay with viral peptide pools were then sequenced.

After less than 11 days in culture, the CD4+ T cells were isolated. As their vaccination, participants received two doses of either BNT162b2 or mRNA-1273. On both days 3 and 7, half of the culture medium was replaced with IL-2 medium. Sequencing used immunoSEQ multiplex PCR; TCRdb keeps in-frame clones, though not all of them. The profile shows fewer than 35,000 clones, over 70% of them singletons. With 4 bases removed from V and 0 bases from J, the gap between germline ends came to 4 bases. This CDR3 contains 12 residues. CDR1 is LGHNA and CDR2 is YNFKEQ in the germline V gene. The receptor comes from a human donor who received a COVID-19 vaccine. The starting material was CD4+ T cells from PBMCs cultured without peptide, obtained after COVID-19 vaccination. V gene TRBV4-2 combines with J gene TRBJ2-7; D remains unclear. This CDR3 is CASSPNSYEQYF. The CDR3 nucleotides are TGTGCCAGCAGCCCGAACTCCTACGAGCAGTACTTC.